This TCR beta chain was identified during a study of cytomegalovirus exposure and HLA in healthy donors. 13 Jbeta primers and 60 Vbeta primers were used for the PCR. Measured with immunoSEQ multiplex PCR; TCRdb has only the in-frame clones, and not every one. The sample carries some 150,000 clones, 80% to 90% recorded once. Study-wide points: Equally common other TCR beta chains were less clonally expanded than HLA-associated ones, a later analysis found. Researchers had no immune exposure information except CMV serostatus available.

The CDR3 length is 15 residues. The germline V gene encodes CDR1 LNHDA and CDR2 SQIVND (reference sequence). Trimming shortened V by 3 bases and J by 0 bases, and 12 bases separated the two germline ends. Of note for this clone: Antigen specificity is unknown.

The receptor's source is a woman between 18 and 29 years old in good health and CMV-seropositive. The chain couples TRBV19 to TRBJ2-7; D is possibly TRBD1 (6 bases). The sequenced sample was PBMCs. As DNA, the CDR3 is TGTGCCAGTAGTATGTGGGGGACACGCTCCTACGAGCAGTACTTC. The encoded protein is CASSMWGTRSYEQYF. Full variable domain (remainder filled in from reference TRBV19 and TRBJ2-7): DGGITQSPKYLFRKEGQNVTLSCEQNLNHDAMYWYRQDPGQGLRLIYYSQIVNDFQKGDIAEGYSVSREKKESFPLTVTSAQKNPTAFYLCASSMWGTRSYEQYFGPGTRLTVT.